The present entry profiles one T cell receptor (beta chain) with its context. This CDR3 has 18 amino acids. V trimming: 0 bases; J trimming: 3 bases; junction bases outside the gene matches: 14. Germline V gene data show CDR1 as SGHRS and CDR2 as YFSETQ. This record comes from a study of shared T cell receptors in the human thymus. The protocol was immunoSEQ multiplex PCR, while the TCRdb copy is restricted to in-frame clones and leaves out a portion. The sample includes 600,000 to 900,000 clones, 70% to 90% of them seen just once. A further study also used this sample, focusing on human thymus T cells. From that paper: Obtained as resections during corrective heart surgery, the thymus tissue was then studied.

The chain joins TRBV5-1 to TRBJ1-1; 7 bases line up with TRBD1. The specimen sequenced was thymocytes. The source is a girl younger than two with a congenital heart defect. CDR3 in DNA: TGCGCCAGCAGCTTGGAGGATGGACAGGAGCGCTGGGACACTGAAGCTTTCTTT. Its protein is CASSLEDGQERWDTEAFF.